Following are 26 T cell receptor beta chains from one sample sequenced in a study of T cells in Graves' hyperthyroidism and ophthalmopathy. Researchers amplified the TCR beta CDR3 regions from RNA transcripts. Initially, a first-round RT-PCR of the TCR CDR3 employed the HTBI primer set. TCRdb passed the multiplex PCR reads through MiXCR, listing each CDR3 protein once. The table includes 500,000 to 600,000 distinct CDR3 sequences, around 46% detected once. Sequenced: peripheral blood or thyroid tissue (not recorded which). All receptors derive from an adult woman with Graves' disease, either hyperthyroidism or ophthalmopathy (not recorded which).

The chain uses TRBV6-1 and TRBJ1-2, with a weak D call TRBD1 (5 bases). Trimming took off 5 bases at V and 0 bases at J, with 16 bases between the two ends. Germline V gives CDR1 MNHNS, CDR2 SASEGT. CDR3 length: 16 amino acids. In nucleotides, the CDR3 is TGTGCCAGCAGTAAATTCGGGACCGAGACTAACTATGGCTACACCTTC. Its translation: CASSKFGTETNYGYTF.

The chain couples TRBV20-1 to TRBJ1-4; perhaps TRBD1 as D (5 bases). The V end was cut by 2 bases, the J end by 7 bases, with 11 bases between. There are 13 residues in the CDR3. From germline, CDR1 is DFQATT and CDR2 SNEGSKA (reference sequence). The CDR3, as DNA: TGCAGTGCTAGAAGGCAGGGACGTGAAAAACTGTTTTTT. Translated: CSARRQGREKLFF.

The chain links TRBV11-2 to TRBJ2-5, with TRBD2 identical over 12 bases. CDR3 size: 19 residues. With 5 bases clipped from V and 5 bases from J, the junction kept 18 bases outside the gene matches. Germline V CDR1 and CDR2: SGHAT, FQNNGV. The CDR3 coding sequence is TGTGCCAGCAGCCGGTGGGCTAGCGGGAGGGCTGCCCCGGGGGAGACCCAGTACTTC. It is translated as CASSRWASGRAAPGETQYF. Complete variable domain (other parts from reference TRBV11-2 and TRBJ2-5): EAGVAQSPRYKIIEKRQSVAFWCNPISGHATLYWYQQILGQGPKLLIQFQNNGVVDDSQLPKDRFSAERLKGVDSTLKIQPAKLEDSAVYLCASSRWASGRAAPGETQYFGPGTRLLVL.

The rearrangement uses TRBV12-3 or TRBV12-4 and TRBJ1-5; 8 bases agree with TRBD1. CDR3 size: 14 residues. Trimming took 6 bases from V and 7 from J; bases not matched to a gene: 8. The CDR3 here is CASSRQGRQQPQHF. DNA of the CDR3: TGTGCCAGCAGCCGACAGGGGCGCCAGCAGCCCCAGCATTTT.

This clonotype was detected ten times or more. The chain employs TRBV15 and TRBJ1-2; D remains unclear. Between the trimmed V and J ends, which lost 3 bases and 4 bases, there was a span of 12 bases. The germline gives CDR1 LNHNV, CDR2 YYDKDF (reference sequence). The CDR3 totals 14 residues. The CDR3 nucleotides read TGTGCCACCAGCAGGAACAGACGCTTCTATGGCTACACCTTC. Its protein is CATSRNRRFYGYTF.

This clonotype was picked up many times. The CDR3 here is CASSSGTGLSTGELFF. As DNA, the CDR3 is TGTGCCAGCAGTTCCGGGACAGGGCTTTCCACCGGGGAGCTGTTTTTT. The chain has TRBV12-3 or TRBV12-4 and TRBJ2-2; TRBD1 agrees at 9 bases. Trimming removed 4 bases from V and 4 bases from J; junction bases left unmatched: 7. The CDR3 has 16 residues.

Many counts were recorded for this clonotype. V is TRBV7-6 and J is TRBJ1-1, with a possible D match to TRBD1 (5 bases). Germline V gene data show CDR1 as SGHVS and CDR2 as FNYEAQ. CDR3 length: 15 residues. The ends were cut back, 5 bases at V and 2 bases at J, with 15 bases in the middle. The CDR3 sequence: CASSHGEGRNTEAFF. The CDR3 coding sequence is TGTGCCAGCAGCCACGGGGAGGGGCGAAACACTGAAGCTTTCTTT.

V and J are TRBV10-3 and TRBJ2-2, with TRBD2 matching over 7 bases. The CDR3 runs 15 residues. Germline V CDR1 and CDR2: ENHRY, SYGVKD. After removal of 4 bases from V and 4 bases from J, the junction contained 6 bases not matched to a gene. CDR3 DNA sequence: TGTGCCATCAGTGGGCGGGGGAGCCCCACCGGGGAGCTGTTTTTT. This translates into CAISGRGSPTGELFF.

On this clonotype itself: One end of the junction does not line up with germline, which may come from a read error. The chain links TRBV7-2 to TRBJ2-7; 12 bases align to TRBD2. The germline V gene encodes CDR1 SGHTA and CDR2 FQGNSA. This CDR3 comprises 15 residues. The CDR3 loop reads CAGSLTSGRGNEQYF. Here the CDR3 DNA reads TGTGCCGGCAGCTTGACTAGCGGGAGAGGCAATGAGCAGTACTTC. The whole variable domain, filled in from reference TRBV7-2 and TRBJ2-7, reads GAGVSQSPSNKVTEKGKDVELRCDPISGHTALYWYRQSLGQGLEFLIYFQGNSAPDKSGLPSDRFSAERTGGSVSTLTIQRTQQEDSAVYLCAGSLTSGRGNEQYFGPGTRLTVT.

V and J are TRBV5-1 and TRBJ1-1, with D perhaps TRBD1 (6 bases). CDR3 length equals 14 residues. Germline V gene sequence: CDR1 SGHRS, CDR2 YFSETQ. V lost 3 bases and J lost 6, with 15 bases in between. The CDR3 DNA reads as TGCGCCAGCAGCTGGGAGGGGGGGACTCCTGAAGCTTTCTTT. Its translation: CASSWEGGTPEAFF.

This clonotype was found a few times. This chain links TRBV10-3 with TRBJ2-5; the D gene could be TRBD1 or TRBD2 (5 bases each). Trimming stripped 2 bases from V and 5 bases from J, with 12 bases between. CDR1 ENHRY and CDR2 SYGVKD come from the germline V gene. This CDR3 has 14 amino acids. Here the CDR3 reads CAISEEGPLETQYF. CDR3 sequence (DNA): TGTGCCATCAGTGAGGAGGGGCCGTTGGAGACCCAGTACTTC.

Ten or more counts support this clonotype. V gene TRBV10-2 combines with J gene TRBJ1-5; TRBD1 might be the D (5 bases). The CDR3 has 14 amino acids. The germline V gene has CDR1 WSHSY and CDR2 SAAADI. V lost 6 bases and J lost 2, with 11 bases in between. The CDR3 DNA reads as TGCGCCAGCAGCCAGGGTGTGGGCAATCAGCCCCAGCATTTT. The encoded protein is CASSQGVGNQPQHF.

This sequence joins TRBV10-2 and TRBJ2-6; a possible D gene is TRBD1 (5 bases). The CDR3 extends over 18 amino acids. The V gene lost 2 bases and the J gene lost 0 bases, with 14 bases spanning the gap. Germline-derived CDR1 and CDR2 are WSHSY and SAAADI. CDR3 DNA: TGCGCCAGCAGTGAGGACAGCTATTCCCTCTCTGGGGCCAACGTCCTGACTTTC. Protein sequence: CASSEDSYSLSGANVLTF.

This CDR3 is CASSRTGTVTEKLFF. CDR3 in DNA: TGTGCCAGCAGTCGCACCGGGACAGTGACAGAAAAACTGTTTTTT. J is TRBJ1-4 and V is TRBV5-5; 7 nucleotides line up with TRBD1. The V gene's germline CDR1 is SGHKS and CDR2 YYEKEE (reference sequence). CDR3 length: 15 amino acids. V shed 5 bases and J 8 bases; nucleotides not matched to a gene: 12.

This clonotype showed up many times. The chain joins TRBV12-3 or TRBV12-4 to TRBJ1-3; D is unresolved. V was cut by 3 bases and J by 4 bases, with 7 bases left in between. CDR3 length: 13 residues. The CDR3 DNA is TGTGCCAGCAGTTTGAACTTCGGAAACACCATATATTTT. This encodes CASSLNFGNTIYF.

There are many counts of this clonotype. This chain uses TRBV5-1 with TRBJ2-7; possible D gene TRBD1, 6 bases. Deletions cut 3 bases from V and 5 bases from J, with 24 bases between. The germline gives CDR1 SGHRS, CDR2 YFSETQ. The CDR3 runs 17 residues. The CDR3 DNA reads as TGCGCCAGCAGCTGGGGGCCTAGACAGACCCATAGCCACGAGCAGTACTTC. It is translated as CASSWGPRQTHSHEQYF.

This clonotype showed up just a few times. The rearrangement joins TRBV19 to TRBJ2-5; 13 bases agree with TRBD2. Germline assignment: CDR1 LNHDA and CDR2 SQIVND (reference sequence). This CDR3 region has 17 residues. V lost 4 bases, J lost 2 bases, and 7 bases stayed unmatched. In DNA, the CDR3 is TGTGCCAGTAGTACGGCCGGACTAGCGGGAGATCAAGAGACCCAGTACTTC. This codes for CASSTAGLAGDQETQYF.

Only one count was recorded for this clonotype. This rearrangement joins TRBV7-7 to TRBJ1-1; D is undetermined. This CDR3 region has 14 residues. CDR1 is SSHAT and CDR2 is FNYEAQ in the germline V gene (reference sequence). The V and J ends lost 5 bases and 5 bases respectively, with 15 bases between them. This CDR3 is CASSQVESGTEAFF. As DNA, the CDR3 is TGTGCCAGCAGCCAAGTGGAGTCTGGGACTGAAGCTTTCTTT.

The rearrangement joins TRBV5-1 to TRBJ2-2; D not certain. Trimming cost V 7 bases and J 6 bases, with 10 bases left between them. CDR3 length: 12 amino acids. Per the germline V gene, CDR1 is SGHRS and CDR2 is YFSETQ. The CDR3 DNA follows: TGCGCCAGCGGATTACGGGCCGGGGAGCTGTTTTTT. Its translation: CASGLRAGELFF.

The J gene is TRBJ1-2, the V gene TRBV7-3; possibly TRBD1 for D (5 bases). Trimming shortened V by 2 bases and J by 6 bases, and 10 bases separated the two germline ends. The germline gives CDR1 SGHTA, CDR2 FQGTGA. CDR3 length: 13 amino acids. The CDR3 is CASSLETEDGYTF. The CDR3 region has the DNA TGTGCCAGCAGCTTAGAGACAGAAGATGGCTACACCTTC.

This clonotype was detected ten times or more. This chain joins TRBV27 and TRBJ1-2; no definite D call. V gave up 7 bases and J gave up 4 bases, with 13 bases separating them. The CDR3 extends over 13 amino acids. Germline V gene sequence: CDR1 MNHEY, CDR2 SMNVEV (reference sequence). CDR3 sequence reads: CASKRADTYGYTF. CDR3 nucleotides: TGTGCCAGCAAGAGGGCAGACACCTATGGCTACACCTTC.

The chain recombines TRBV29-1 with TRBJ1-5, with a tentative D call TRBD1 (5 bases). Trimming took 8 bases from V and 3 from J, leaving 14 bases between them. The CDR3 runs 13 residues. From germline, CDR1 is SQVTM and CDR2 ANQGSEA. CDR3 sequence: CSSYGGANQPQHF. CDR3 coding DNA: TGCAGCAGTTACGGGGGAGCCAATCAGCCCCAGCATTTT.

The chain is built from TRBV2 and TRBJ1-1; a weak D match, TRBD1 (5 bases). Germline CDR1 and CDR2: SNHLY and FYNNEI. The CDR3 is 16 residues long. V gave up 3 bases and J gave up 4 bases, with 18 bases separating them. The CDR3 sequence: CASSEEGGGFVTEAFF. The CDR3 DNA is TGTGCCAGCAGTGAGGAGGGTGGGGGGTTCGTCACTGAAGCTTTCTTT.

Comment on this clonotype: The CDR3 carries no conserved terminal phenylalanine or tryptophan, so it likely arises from a read error. The DNA is omitted, as the CDR3 cannot be located on it reliably, and the CDR3 follows TCRdb's listing. This chain links TRBV5-1 with TRBJ1-3; the table calls TRBD1, which could not be checked here. Looked up from germline, CDR1 is SGHRS and CDR2 is YFSETQ. The CDR3 region is 10 residues in length, termini included. CDR3 residues: CASSSRQGNT.

The V gene is TRBV7-6, the J gene TRBJ1-4; D is ambiguous. Looked up from germline, CDR1 is SGHVS and CDR2 is FNYEAQ. V lost 5 bases, J lost 0 bases, and 16 bases lay in between. The CDR3 loop spans 17 amino acids. The CDR3 DNA is TGTGCCAGCAGCGACCTGGACGACGGTGCAACTAATGAAAAACTGTTTTTT. Residues: CASSDLDDGATNEKLFF. Combining the CDR3 with reference TRBV7-6 and TRBJ1-4 gives the whole variable domain GAGVSQSPRYKVTKRGQDVALRCDPISGHVSLYWYRQALGQGPEFLTYFNYEAQQDKSGLPNDRFSAERPEGSISTLTIQRTEQRDSAMYRCASSDLDDGATNEKLFFGSGTQLSVL.

On this clonotype: A much bigger clone sits one base away, suggesting this may be a read error. DNA of the CDR3: TGTGCCAGCAGCTGGGGACAGGGGGGCTCCTACAAGCAGTACTTC. This encodes CASSWGQGGSYKQYF. The chain combines TRBV7-2 with TRBJ2-7, with TRBD1 identical over 11 bases. The CDR3 is 15 amino acids. Germline V gene sequence: CDR1 SGHTA, CDR2 FQGNSA.